This T cell receptor (beta chain) was documented in a study of blood T cells in healthy people across ages. Then a second PCR, running roughly 6 to 12 cycles, was carried out with a sample-barcoded 5' primer and a J-beta primer mix. TCRdb re-called the 5' RACE reads through MiXCR, storing one row per CDR3 protein. Of hundreds of thousands of distinct CDR3 sequences in the sample, 20% to 25% are singletons; the top ten hold 3.5% to 4%. The CDR3 covers 15 residues. Per germline, CDR1 MGHRA and CDR2 YSYEKL. As for this clonotype: One end of the junction varies from germline; a read error may be responsible.

The gene calls are TRBV4-1 and TRBJ2-3, with unresolved D. The sample comprised blood. This receptor was obtained from a man in his 70s in good health. CDR3: CAGSQDGQTTDTQYF. CDR3 DNA: TGCGCCGGCAGCCAAGATGGGCAGACCACAGATACGCAGTATTTT.